Below are 26 T cell receptor beta chains sequenced from a single sample in a study of T cell responses to AZD1222 COVID-19 vaccine. Sequenced by immunoSEQ multiplex PCR; TCRdb stores in-frame clones only, minus some. The table includes roughly 100,000 clones, about 94% detected once. The sample consisted of peripheral blood, taken on day 0 of AZD1222 vaccination. Every receptor here comes from an adult in good health.

This rearrangement joins TRBV9 to TRBJ1-3, with D unresolved. The ends were cut back, 0 bases at V and 0 bases at J, with 7 bases in the middle. Germline lookup yields CDR1 SGDLS and CDR2 YYNGEE. This CDR3 contains 15 residues. The CDR3 nucleotides are TGTGCCAGCAGCGTAGTGGGCAACTCTGGAAACACCATATATTTT. It encodes CASSVVGNSGNTIYF.

The chain combines TRBV7-3 with TRBJ2-7; the D is unclear. This CDR3 is 16 amino acids long. Trimming took off 1 base at V and 5 bases at J, with 18 bases between the two ends. Germline CDR1 reads SGHTA; CDR2 reads FQGTGA. In DNA form, the CDR3 reads TGTGCCAGCAGCTTAATTGAAGGACGCAGGAGCCACGAGCAGTACTTC. As protein: CASSLIEGRRSHEQYF.

The J gene is TRBJ2-1, the V gene TRBV4-2; TRBD1 is a possible D gene (7 bases). The germline V gene encodes CDR1 LGHNA and CDR2 YNFKEQ. The CDR3 contains 14 residues. Trimming took off 4 bases at V and 9 bases at J, with 16 bases between the two ends. This CDR3 is CASSPRQGGGEQFF. The CDR3 DNA reads as TGTGCCAGCAGCCCAAGACAGGGAGGCGGTGAGCAGTTCTTC.

The chain joins TRBV19 to TRBJ2-7; D gene uncertain. Per germline, CDR1 LNHDA and CDR2 SQIVND (reference sequence). The CDR3 has 11 amino acids. V lost 3 bases and J 3 bases, leaving 3 bases between the germline ends. This CDR3 is CASSMGYEQYF. The CDR3 DNA is TGTGCCAGTAGTATGGGCTACGAGCAGTACTTC.

The V call is TRBV13, the J call TRBJ2-3, with TRBD2 identical over 14 bases. With 5 bases clipped from V and 7 bases from J, the junction kept 8 bases outside the gene matches. CDR1 and CDR2 from the germline V gene are PRHDT and FYEKMQ (reference sequence). CDR3 length equals 16 residues. The CDR3: CASSPTGLAGENTQYF. The CDR3 bases are TGTGCCAGCAGCCCGACGGGACTAGCGGGAGAGAATACGCAGTATTTT.

V usage is TRBV28 and J usage is TRBJ2-1, with 12 bases fitting TRBD2. V dropped 6 bases and J dropped 7; count of bases not matched to a gene: 7. CDR1 and CDR2 (germline): MDHEN, SYDVKM. The length of the CDR3 is 15 residues. CDR3 nucleotides: TGTGCCAGCAGCAGGACTAGCGGGATACTAAATGAGCAGTTCTTC. Protein product: CASSRTSGILNEQFF.

The chain employs TRBV20-1 and TRBJ2-4; TRBD2 agrees at 9 bases. The CDR3 covers 14 residues. The V segment lost 3 bases and the J segment 8 bases; nucleotides outside the gene matches: 8. Per germline, CDR1 DFQATT and CDR2 SNEGSKA (reference sequence). The CDR3 DNA reads as TGCAGTGCTAGTGGGATAGCGGGAGCTCACATTCAGTACTTC. Amino acid sequence: CSASGIAGAHIQYF.

The chain uses TRBV10-3 and TRBJ2-1; 9 positions match TRBD2. The V gene end was trimmed by 2 bases and the J gene end by 9 bases; junction bases not matched to a gene: 8. CDR1 and CDR2 (germline): ENHRY, SYGVKD. This CDR3 spans 15 amino acids. The CDR3 sequence is CAISEGGRAAGEQFF. The CDR3, as DNA: TGTGCCATCAGTGAGGGCGGGAGGGCCGCCGGTGAGCAGTTCTTC.

This clone was counted a single time. The chain recombines TRBV5-1 with TRBJ2-2; weak D call: TRBD2 (6 bases). The V and J ends lost 0 bases and 1 base respectively, with 10 bases between them. Germline values: CDR1 SGHRS, CDR2 YFSETQ. CDR3 length: 16 residues. CDR3 loop: CASSLGSSVNTGELFF. The CDR3 nucleotides read TGCGCCAGCAGCTTGGGATCTAGCGTGAACACCGGGGAGCTGTTTTTT.

The chain combines TRBV3-1 (or the pseudogene TRBV3-2) with TRBJ2-3; TRBD2 is a possible D gene (5 bases). This CDR3 region has 12 residues. CDR1 and CDR2 from the germline V gene are LGHDT and YNNKEL (reference sequence). The germline V and J ends were trimmed by 6 bases and 8 bases, with 12 bases remaining between them. The CDR3 here is CASSPGVSTQYF. The CDR3 DNA is TGTGCCAGCAGTCCCGGGGTCAGTACGCAGTATTTT.

The chain is built from TRBV5-1 and TRBJ1-1; 7 bases agree with TRBD1. V was clipped by 4 bases and J by 1 base; unmatched bases: 4. This CDR3 is built from 14 residues. CDR1 is SGHRS and CDR2 is YFSETQ in the germline V gene. CDR3 sequence reads: CASSEGQPNTEAFF. CDR3 DNA sequence: TGCGCCAGCAGCGAGGGACAGCCGAACACTGAAGCTTTCTTT.

The V gene is TRBV2, the J gene TRBJ2-2; no clear D. Germline CDR1 reads SNHLY; CDR2 reads FYNNEI. The CDR3 contains 14 residues. With 8 bases removed from V and 2 bases from J, the gap between germline ends came to 12 bases. This chain's CDR3 is CASGAGDNTGELFF. In DNA form, the CDR3 reads TGTGCCAGCGGTGCCGGAGACAACACCGGGGAGCTGTTTTTT.

The chain has TRBV3-1 (or the pseudogene TRBV3-2) and TRBJ1-6, with D tentatively TRBD1 (5 bases). CDR1 LGHDT and CDR2 YNNKEL come from the germline V gene (reference sequence). Between the trimmed V and J ends, which lost 2 bases and 7 bases, there was a span of 12 bases. This CDR3 is built from 15 residues. CDR3 sequence reads: CASSQQGRTNSPLHF. The CDR3 nucleotides are TGTGCCAGCAGCCAACAGGGCAGGACCAATTCACCCCTCCACTTT.

The CDR3 sequence is CASSLTDYNEQFF. The CDR3 coding sequence is TGTGCCAGCAGTTTAACGGACTACAATGAGCAGTTCTTC. This chain links TRBV28 with TRBJ2-1, with D unclear. Germline CDR1 and CDR2: MDHEN and SYDVKM. The CDR3 contains 13 residues. The V and J ends lost 2 bases and 3 bases respectively, with 5 bases between them. The entire variable domain, with the rest obtained from reference TRBV28 and TRBJ2-1, is as follows: DVKVTQSSRYLVKRTGEKVFLECVQDMDHENMFWYRQDPGLGLRLIYFSYDVKMKEKGDIPEGYSVSREKKERFSLILESASTNQTSMYLCASSLTDYNEQFFGPGTRLTVL.

The CDR3 nucleotides are TGCGCCAGCAGCTCGACAGGTCTGAACACTGAAGCTTTCTTT. Protein: CASSSTGLNTEAFF. This sequence joins TRBV5-1 and TRBJ1-1; D perhaps matches TRBD1 (6 bases). Germline V gene data show CDR1 as SGHRS and CDR2 as YFSETQ. Deletions cut 3 bases from V and 0 bases from J, with 9 bases between. The length of the CDR3 is 14 residues.

The rearrangement links TRBV28 to TRBJ2-5; D unresolved. Trimming pared 1 base from V and 3 bases from J, leaving 9 bases between. The CDR3 is 14 residues long. Germline lookup yields CDR1 MDHEN and CDR2 SYDVKM. The CDR3 reads CASSLYLGEETQYF. Here the CDR3 DNA reads TGTGCCAGCAGTTTATACCTTGGCGAAGAGACCCAGTACTTC.

The CDR3: CSVASVQAGNEKLFF. CDR3 in DNA: TGCAGCGTGGCCTCGGTGCAGGCCGGTAATGAAAAACTGTTTTTT. The chain is built from TRBV29-1 and TRBJ1-4; D is unresolved. Trimming left V 6 bases short and J 4 bases short, with 18 bases between. CDR3 length equals 15 residues. Germline loops: CDR1 SQVTM, CDR2 ANQGSEA.

The V and J genes are TRBV14 and TRBJ1-1; maybe TRBD1 (5 bases). Germline CDR1 is SGHDN and CDR2 is FVKESK. Between the trimmed V and J ends, which lost 4 bases and 1 base, there was a span of 7 bases. The CDR3 consists of 13 residues. For the CDR3, the DNA is TGTGCCAGCAGCCGTCAGGGGAACACTGAAGCTTTCTTT. Its translation: CASSRQGNTEAFF.

This chain joins TRBV5-1 and TRBJ1-1; 7 positions agree with TRBD1. This CDR3 comprises 13 residues. With V trimmed by 4 bases and J by 4 bases, 4 bases remained unmatched. Per the germline V gene, CDR1 is SGHRS and CDR2 is YFSETQ. DNA for the CDR3: TGCGCCAGCAGCCCCCAGGGGGGCACTGAAGCTTTCTTT. The encoded protein is CASSPQGGTEAFF. The full variable domain, rest sourced from reference TRBV5-1 and TRBJ1-1, is KAGVTQTPRYLIKTRGQQVTLSCSPISGHRSVSWYQQTPGQGLQFLFEYFSETQRNKGNFPGRFSGRQFSNSRSEMNVSTLELGDSALYLCASSPQGGTEAFFGQGTRLTVV.

This clone has just a few counts. The chain carries TRBV9 and TRBJ1-1; 11 bases are a match to TRBD1. Germline CDR1 and CDR2: SGDLS and YYNGEE. The ends lost 0 bases at V and 5 bases at J; junction bases unmatched: 12. This CDR3 has 18 amino acids. For the CDR3, the DNA is TGTGCCAGCAGCGTAGAAGGTGGGTTAGGGACAGGGGGTACTGAAGCTTTCTTT. It translates to CASSVEGGLGTGGTEAFF.

The chain uses TRBV27 and TRBJ1-1; D gene unclear. Germline-derived CDR1 and CDR2 are MNHEY and SMNVEV (reference sequence). This CDR3 is 11 amino acids long. V shed 3 bases and J shed 9 bases, with 8 bases lying between them. This CDR3 is CASSFGSKAFF. In nucleotides, the CDR3 is TGTGCCAGCAGTTTTGGGTCTAAAGCTTTCTTT.

This chain joins TRBV12-5 and TRBJ2-1; D uncertain. Germline CDR1 and CDR2: LGHNT and FRNRAP. The CDR3 extends over 14 amino acids. V was clipped by 5 bases and J by 0 bases, with 8 bases between them. The CDR3 region has the DNA TGTGCTAGTGGTATCCCGAGCTCCTACAATGAGCAGTTCTTC. This sequence encodes CASGIPSSYNEQFF.

The chain joins TRBV5-1 to TRBJ1-1, with D perhaps TRBD1 (6 bases). Germline V CDR1 and CDR2: SGHRS, YFSETQ. V dropped 0 bases and J dropped 3 bases, with 6 bases sitting between them. The CDR3 is 13 amino acids. The CDR3 is CASSLGQDTEAFF. The CDR3 DNA reads as TGCGCCAGCAGCTTGGGACAGGACACTGAAGCTTTCTTT.

J is TRBJ1-2 and V is TRBV7-3; D is unresolved. The V gene's germline CDR1 is SGHTA and CDR2 FQGTGA. This CDR3 is 14 amino acids long. V was cut by 5 bases and J by 4 bases, with 14 bases left in between. The DNA for the CDR3 is TGTGCCAGCAGCCCTGGTGGGGTGGGCTATGGCTACACCTTC. Translated, it gives CASSPGGVGYGYTF. The entire variable domain, with the rest obtained from reference TRBV7-3 and TRBJ1-2, is as follows: GAGVSQTPSNKVTEKGKYVELRCDPISGHTALYWYRQSLGQGPEFLIYFQGTGAADDSGLPNDRFFAVRPEGSVSTLKIQRTERGDSAVYLCASSPGGVGYGYTFGSGTRLTVV.

The chain has TRBV19 and TRBJ2-5, with TRBD2 identical over 7 bases. The V gene's germline CDR1 is LNHDA and CDR2 SQIVND (reference sequence). Trimming cost V 8 bases and J 4 bases; bases outside gene matches: 13. The CDR3 sequence is 15 residues long. The CDR3 region has the DNA TGTGCCAGTTCCGGTAACCGGGACTATTCAGAGACCCAGTACTTC. Translating gives CASSGNRDYSETQYF.

V gene TRBV7-9 combines with J gene TRBJ2-7; 8 nucleotides agree with TRBD1. The V segment lost 5 bases and the J segment 6 bases; nucleotides outside the gene matches: 3. Germline CDR1 reads SEHNR; CDR2 reads FQNEAQ (reference sequence). The length of the CDR3 is 12 residues. In nucleotides, the CDR3 is TGTGCCAGCAGCCCTACAGGGGGCGAGCAGTACTTC. Its protein product is CASSPTGGEQYF. The complete variable domain, with remaining parts taken from reference TRBV7-9 and TRBJ2-7, reads DTGVSQNPRHKITKRGQNVTFRCDPISEHNRLYWYRQTLGQGPEFLTYFQNEAQLEKSRLLSDRFSAERPKGSFSTLEIQRTEQGDSAMYLCASSPTGGEQYFGPGTRLTVT.